This is a list of T cell receptor beta chains from one sample in a study of blood T cells in healthy people across ages. TCRdb analysed the 5' RACE reads with MiXCR anew, one entry per CDR3 protein. The sample consists of fewer than 700,000 distinct CDR3 sequences, around 38% of them appearing once. Sample: blood. The receptors shown here come from an elderly man in good health. Each CDR3 is given with its conserved first and last residue. The D gene is left open where the match is weak. Clone size is not always given. Where it is, it says once, few, many or a class for expanded clones.

clone size,D gene,V gene,J gene,CDR3 DNA,CDR3 protein
NA,TRBD2,TRBV29-1,TRBJ2-7,TGCAGCGTAGCGGGGTTACCCTACAATGAGCAGTACTTC,CSVAGLPYNEQYF
many,NA,TRBV7-2,TRBJ2-7,TGTGCCAGCAGCTTGGTCAGGGTAGGTGAGCAGTACTTC,CASSLVRVGEQYF
NA,TRBD1,TRBV6-1,TRBJ1-5,TGTGCCAGCAGGGTGGACAGGATCAATCAGCCCCAGCATTTT,CASRVDRINQPQHF
NA,TRBD2,TRBV20-1,TRBJ2-5,TGCAGTGCTAGAACTTCTAGCGGGCCACGTAAAAGGGAGACCCAGTACTTC,CSARTSSGPRKRETQYF
NA,TRBD1,TRBV12-3/TRBV12-4,TRBJ1-6,TGTGCCAGCAGTCCCGGGACAGGGGGTCATTCACCCCTCCACTTT,CASSPGTGGHSPLHF
NA,TRBD1,TRBV6-5,TRBJ2-7,TGTGCCAGCAGCCGAACCCGGGACAGCCAATACGAGCAGTACTTC,CASSRTRDSQYEQYF
NA,NA,TRBV5-1,TRBJ2-1,TGCGCCAGCAGCGCCAACGTGGGGAATGAGCAGTTCTTC,CASSANVGNEQFF
NA,TRBD2,TRBV2,TRBJ2-7,TGTGCCAGCGAGGGACTAGCGGGCTCCTACGAGCAGTACTTC,CASEGLAGSYEQYF
few,NA,TRBV6-6,TRBJ1-6,TGTGCCAGCAGTCACTCGATGAGCTCCTATAATTCACCCCTCCACTTT,CASSHSMSSYNSPLHF
NA,TRBD1,TRBV27,TRBJ2-2,TGTGCCAGCACAAGGGACAGGGTGACCGGGGAGCTGTTTTTT,CASTRDRVTGELFF
NA,TRBD2,TRBV6-6,TRBJ2-1,TGTGCCTGCAGCCCCGCGAGTGCGGGGGACTTTTATGAGCAGTTCTTC,CACSPASAGDFYEQFF
many,TRBD2,TRBV6-2/TRBV6-3,TRBJ2-7,TGTGCCAGCACCACAGACGGCGGGGGCTCCTACGAGCAGTACTTC,CASTTDGGGSYEQYF
NA,TRBD2,TRBV6-2/TRBV6-3,TRBJ2-7,TGTGCCAGCAGTTACTCGGGGCGGGAGTACTCCTACGAGCAGTACTTC,CASSYSGREYSYEQYF
NA,TRBD2,TRBV27,TRBJ2-7,TGTGCCAGCAGTTTAGTTAGCGGGGGCCTAAGCTCCTACGAGCAGTACTTC,CASSLVSGGLSSYEQYF
NA,NA,TRBV20-1,TRBJ2-4,TGCAGTGCTCAAGGCAGGGTAGCCAAAAACATTCAGTACTTC,CSAQGRVAKNIQYF
NA,NA,TRBV10-2,TRBJ2-4,TGCGCCAGCAGTGAGGCAGCATACAAGCAGTACTTC,CASSEAAYKQYF
few,NA,TRBV6-1,TRBJ2-5,TGTGCCAGCAGTGAAAATGGGGTGACCCAGTACTTC,CASSENGVTQYF
NA,NA,TRBV2,TRBJ2-7,TGTGCCAGCAAAAACAGGAACTCCTACGAGCAGTACTTC,CASKNRNSYEQYF
NA,NA,TRBV7-2,TRBJ1-2,TGTGCCAGCAGCTTAGGGACAGCCCTAGGCTACACCTTC,CASSLGTALGYTF
once,TRBD1,TRBV9,TRBJ2-1,TGTGCCAGCAGCGAGGCAGGGGGCAATGAGCAGTTCTTC,CASSEAGGNEQFF
NA,TRBD1,TRBV6-6,TRBJ2-5,TGTGCCAGCACTAGGACAGGGGAGGCGACCCAGTACTTC,CASTRTGEATQYF
few,NA,TRBV20-1,TRBJ2-1,TGCAGTGCTTTAGGGGGAGGGAGGGCCCGAGATGAGCAGTTCTTC,CSALGGGRARDEQFF
NA,TRBD2,TRBV28,TRBJ2-5,TGTGCCAGCAGTTTACGAGAACTAGCGGGAGTAGAGCAGTACTTC,CASSLRELAGVEQYF
many,TRBD1,TRBV29-1,TRBJ2-3,TGCAGCGTTGGGACAGGGGGCGTCTATACGCAGTATTTT,CSVGTGGVYTQYF
NA,NA,TRBV20-1,TRBJ1-6,TGCAGTGCTAGAGACGCCACGGTACCTAATTCACCCCTCCACTTT,CSARDATVPNSPLHF
NA,NA,TRBV10-1,TRBJ2-1,TGCGCCAGCAGTGAGGGACCATCCAAGGATGAGCAGTTCTTC,CASSEGPSKDEQFF
few,NA,TRBV3-1,TRBJ2-3,TGTGCCAGCAGCCGGGGACGGGGGGCGGACACAGATACGCAGTATTTT,CASSRGRGADTDTQYF
NA,NA,TRBV6-6,TRBJ2-5,TGTGCCAGCAGTTATGGTGGGGCAGGTCAACAAGAGACCCAGTACTTC,CASSYGGAGQQETQYF
NA,NA,TRBV4-1,TRBJ2-1,TGCGCCAGCAGCCAGGGACCCCTCAATGAGCAGTTCTTC,CASSQGPLNEQFF
few,TRBD2,TRBV7-2,TRBJ2-3,TGTGCCAGCAGCTTAGTAGAGCGGGGGGGATCAGATACGCAGTATTTT,CASSLVERGGSDTQYF
NA,NA,TRBV7-2,TRBJ1-6,TGTGCCAGCAGCCCACCGGGAGGGAGTAATTCACCCCTCCACTTT,CASSPPGGSNSPLHF
NA,TRBD2,TRBV4-3,TRBJ2-1,TGCGCCAGCAGCCAAGTCGTCCCCGGGACTAGCGGGAGTTTATTGTCCAATGAGCAGTTCTTC,CASSQVVPGTSGSLLSNEQFF
NA,NA,TRBV25-1,TRBJ2-1,TGTGCCAGCATGACAAGGCCCTACAATGAGCAGTTCTTC,CASMTRPYNEQFF
NA,NA,TRBV5-1,TRBJ2-5,TGCGCCAGCAGCTTGGGCCACACTGGACAAGAGACCCAGTACTTC,CASSLGHTGQETQYF
few,NA,TRBV20-1,TRBJ2-7,TGCAGTGCTAGTGGCCGCACCCAGTACTTC,CSASGRTQYF
NA,NA,TRBV6-5,TRBJ1-1,TGTGCCAGCAGTTACAAAAGGGGGAACACTGAAGCTTTCTTT,CASSYKRGNTEAFF
NA,NA,TRBV27,TRBJ2-3,TGTGCCAGCAGTTTATCAGGGGCTACGCAGTATTTT,CASSLSGATQYF
few,NA,TRBV5-4,TRBJ2-3,TGTGCCAGCAGCTCCGGACAGCAAGTCCGGTATTTT,CASSSGQQVRYF
NA,NA,TRBV6-5,TRBJ1-2,TGTGCCAGCATCAAAGGTGGCAGGGGCTATGGCTACACCTTC,CASIKGGRGYGYTF
once,TRBD2,TRBV12-3/TRBV12-4,TRBJ2-7,TGTGCCAGCACCTGGGAGGTTGCGGGAGGAGCCTACGAGCAGTACTTC,CASTWEVAGGAYEQYF
many,NA,TRBV29-1,TRBJ2-7,TGCAGCGTTAGGACAGAGGAGCAGTACTTC,CSVRTEEQYF
once,NA,TRBV7-9,TRBJ2-5,TGTGCCAGCAGTCACGGTGTACAGAACTATCAAGAGACCCAGTACTTC,CASSHGVQNYQETQYF
NA,NA,TRBV7-9,TRBJ1-2,TGTGCCAGCAGCGTCCGGGGGCGGGATGGCTACACCTTC,CASSVRGRDGYTF
NA,NA,TRBV27,TRBJ2-3,TGTGCCAGCAGCCCCAGGGGCCGGGGCACAGATATGCAGTATTTT,CASSPRGRGTDMQYF
NA,NA,TRBV3-1,TRBJ1-2,TGTGCCAGCAGCCGCAGACAGGCTCCCAACTATGGCTACACCTTC,CASSRRQAPNYGYTF
NA,TRBD1,TRBV28,TRBJ1-2,TGTGCCAGCAGTTCTTGGACAGGGGGGGCTAACTATGGCTACACCTTC,CASSSWTGGANYGYTF
NA,TRBD2,TRBV11-2,TRBJ2-3,TGCGCCAGCAGCCTACTAGCGGGAACAAGCACAGATACGCAGTATTTT,CASSLLAGTSTDTQYF
NA,TRBD2,TRBV20-1,TRBJ2-1,TGCAGTGCTAGGGAATTTAGCGGGAGGGCCACTGAGCAGTTCTTC,CSAREFSGRATEQFF